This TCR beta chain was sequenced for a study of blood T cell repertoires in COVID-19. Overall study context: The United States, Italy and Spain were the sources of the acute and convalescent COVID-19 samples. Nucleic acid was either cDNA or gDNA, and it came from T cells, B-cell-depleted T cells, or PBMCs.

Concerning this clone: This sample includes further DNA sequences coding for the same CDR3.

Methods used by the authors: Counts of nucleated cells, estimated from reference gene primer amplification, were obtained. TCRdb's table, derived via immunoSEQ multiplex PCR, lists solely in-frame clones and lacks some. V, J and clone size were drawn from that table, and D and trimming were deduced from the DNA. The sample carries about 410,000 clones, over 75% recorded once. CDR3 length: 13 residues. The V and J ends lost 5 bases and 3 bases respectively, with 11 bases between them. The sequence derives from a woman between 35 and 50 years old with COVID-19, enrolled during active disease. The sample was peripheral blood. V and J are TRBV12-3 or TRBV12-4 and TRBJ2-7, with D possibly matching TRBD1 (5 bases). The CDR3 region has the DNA TGTGCCAGCAGTCGGAATAGGGGCTACGAGCAGTACTTC. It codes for CASSRNRGYEQYF.